The following is a T cell receptor beta chain sequence with its context. Its antigen is still unknown. The sample is drawn from a study of shared clonotypes between healthy human individuals. Overall study results and limits: In general, naive subsets displayed greater estimated richness than memory subsets did.

This CDR3 contains 15 residues. Germline V gene lookup returns CDR1 MDHEN and CDR2 SYDVKM. The V and J ends lost 6 bases and 4 bases, in that order; junction bases with no gene match: 6. Assay used: immunoSEQ multiplex PCR; TCRdb lists only in-frame clones, some missing. The profile shows 2 million to 2.5 million clones, approximately 94% of them singletons. The TCR originated in a man aged 18 to 30 in good health. The sample taken for sequencing was naive CD4+ T cells sorted from blood. The subset is: CD45RA+ positively selected. The chain has TRBV28 and TRBJ1-4, with 9 nucleotides matching TRBD1. CDR3 sequence (DNA): TGTGCCAGCAGCGGTGAGGACAGGGGTAATGAAAAACTGTTTTTT. This translates into CASSGEDRGNEKLFF.